The sequence of this T cell receptor beta chain was determined in a study of beta chain features in type 1 diabetes. Study in general: Age and gender were similar between patients and healthy donors, as were cell yields. Study outcomes and limitations: In every one of the four CD4+ subsets, TCRB CDR3s were moderately but significantly shorter in Type 1 diabetes patients.

This clone was picked up a small number of times. Its target is not known. CDR3 length: 15 amino acids. Losses at the gene ends were 4 bases for V and 5 bases for J; bases not matched to a gene: 9. Looked up from germline, CDR1 is SGHRS and CDR2 is YFSETQ. cDNA synthesis used the whole RNA isolate, giving expressed TCRB sequences. Libraries were prepared by immunoSEQ multiplex PCR; TCRdb keeps only in-frame clonotypes and omits some of them. The table includes 200,000 to 250,000 clones, about 9.3% detected once. Sequencing was done on a sample of naive CD4+ T cells from blood. The TCR originated in a woman aged 18-29 years in good health. This chain connects TRBV5-1 to TRBJ1-2; 9 bases are shared with TRBD1. For the CDR3, the DNA is TGCGCCAGCAGCCAGGGACAGGGTCTAGGGTATGGCTACACCTTC. Protein sequence: CASSQGQGLGYGYTF.